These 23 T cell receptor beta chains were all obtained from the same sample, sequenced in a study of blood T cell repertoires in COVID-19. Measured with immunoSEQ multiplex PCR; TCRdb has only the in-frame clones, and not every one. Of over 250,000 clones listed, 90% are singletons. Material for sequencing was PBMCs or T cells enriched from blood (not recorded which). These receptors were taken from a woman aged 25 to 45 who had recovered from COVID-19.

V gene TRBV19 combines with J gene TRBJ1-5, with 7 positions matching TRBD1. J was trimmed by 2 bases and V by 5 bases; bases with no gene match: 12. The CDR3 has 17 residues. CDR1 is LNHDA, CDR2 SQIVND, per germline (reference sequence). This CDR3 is CASSPETGWVGNQPQHF. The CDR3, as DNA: TGTGCCAGTAGTCCAGAGACAGGGTGGGTTGGCAATCAGCCCCAGCATTTT.

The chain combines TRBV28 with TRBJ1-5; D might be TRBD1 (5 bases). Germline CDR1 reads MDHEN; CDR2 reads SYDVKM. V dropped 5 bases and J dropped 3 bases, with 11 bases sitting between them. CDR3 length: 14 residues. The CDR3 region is CASSLGGINQPQHF. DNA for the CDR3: TGTGCCAGCAGTCTCGGGGGTATCAATCAGCCCCAGCATTTT.

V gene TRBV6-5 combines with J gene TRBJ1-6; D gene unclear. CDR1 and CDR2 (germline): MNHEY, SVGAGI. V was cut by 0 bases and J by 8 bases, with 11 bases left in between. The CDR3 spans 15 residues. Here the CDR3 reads CASSYSGLSYSPLHF. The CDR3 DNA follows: TGTGCCAGCAGTTACTCAGGACTCTCATATTCACCCCTCCACTTT.

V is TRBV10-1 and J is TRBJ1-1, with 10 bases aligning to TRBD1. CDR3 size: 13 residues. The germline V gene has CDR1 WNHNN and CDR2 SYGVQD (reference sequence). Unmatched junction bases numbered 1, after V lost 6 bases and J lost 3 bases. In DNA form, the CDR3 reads TGCGCCAGCAGAGGACAGGGGGACACTGAAGCTTTCTTT. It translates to CASRGQGDTEAFF.

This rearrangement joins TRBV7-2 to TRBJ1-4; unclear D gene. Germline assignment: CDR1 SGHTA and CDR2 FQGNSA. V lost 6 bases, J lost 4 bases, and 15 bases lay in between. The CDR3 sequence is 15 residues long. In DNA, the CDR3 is TGTGCCAGCAGGACGAGCGAGGGAAGTAATGAAAAACTGTTTTTT. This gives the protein CASRTSEGSNEKLFF.

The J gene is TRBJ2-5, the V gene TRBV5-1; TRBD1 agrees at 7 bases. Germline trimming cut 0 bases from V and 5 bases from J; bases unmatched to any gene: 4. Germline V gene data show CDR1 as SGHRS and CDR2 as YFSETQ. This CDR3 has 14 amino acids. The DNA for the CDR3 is TGCGCCAGCAGCTTGGCGGACAGGAGGGAGACCCAGTACTTC. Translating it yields CASSLADRRETQYF. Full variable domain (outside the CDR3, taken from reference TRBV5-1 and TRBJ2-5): KAGVTQTPRYLIKTRGQQVTLSCSPISGHRSVSWYQQTPGQGLQFLFEYFSETQRNKGNFPGRFSGRQFSNSRSEMNVSTLELGDSALYLCASSLADRRETQYFGPGTRLLVL.

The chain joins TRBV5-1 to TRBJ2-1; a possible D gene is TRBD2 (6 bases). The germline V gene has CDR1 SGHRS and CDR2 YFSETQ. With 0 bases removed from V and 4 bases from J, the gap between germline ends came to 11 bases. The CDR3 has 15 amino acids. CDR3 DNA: TGCGCCAGCAGCTTGGGTTTTGGGACTTACAATGAGCAGTTCTTC. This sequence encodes CASSLGFGTYNEQFF.

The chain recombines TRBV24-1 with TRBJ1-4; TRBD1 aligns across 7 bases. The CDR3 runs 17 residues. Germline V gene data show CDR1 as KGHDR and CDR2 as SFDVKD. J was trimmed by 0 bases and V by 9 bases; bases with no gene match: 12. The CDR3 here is CATRAGGEGATNEKLFF. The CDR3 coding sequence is TGTGCCACCCGGGCAGGGGGAGAAGGTGCAACTAATGAAAAACTGTTTTTT.

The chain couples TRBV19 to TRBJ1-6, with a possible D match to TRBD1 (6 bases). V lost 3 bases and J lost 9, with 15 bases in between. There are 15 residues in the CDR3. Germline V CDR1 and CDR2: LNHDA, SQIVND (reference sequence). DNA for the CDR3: TGTGCCAGTAGTATCGTGGGGGCGCCGGGTTCACCCCTCCACTTT. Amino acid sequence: CASSIVGAPGSPLHF.

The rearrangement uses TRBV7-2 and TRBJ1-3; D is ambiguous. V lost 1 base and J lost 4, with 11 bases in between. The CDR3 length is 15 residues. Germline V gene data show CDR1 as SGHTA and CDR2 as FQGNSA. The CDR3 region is CASSLVGGIGNTIYF. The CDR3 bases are TGTGCCAGCAGCTTAGTGGGAGGGATCGGAAACACCATATATTTT.

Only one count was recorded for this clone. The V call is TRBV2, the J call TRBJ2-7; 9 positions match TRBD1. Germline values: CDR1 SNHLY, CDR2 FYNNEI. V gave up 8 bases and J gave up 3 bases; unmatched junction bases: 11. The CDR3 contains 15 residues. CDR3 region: CASRTGQGYNYEQYF. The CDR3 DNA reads TGTGCCAGCCGAACCGGACAGGGGTATAACTACGAGCAGTACTTC. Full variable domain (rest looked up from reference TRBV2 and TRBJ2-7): EPEVTQTPSHQVTQMGQEVILRCVPISNHLYFYWYRQILGQKVEFLVSFYNNEISEKSEIFDDQFSVERPDGSNFTLKIRSTKLEDSAMYFCASRTGQGYNYEQYFGPGTRLTVT.

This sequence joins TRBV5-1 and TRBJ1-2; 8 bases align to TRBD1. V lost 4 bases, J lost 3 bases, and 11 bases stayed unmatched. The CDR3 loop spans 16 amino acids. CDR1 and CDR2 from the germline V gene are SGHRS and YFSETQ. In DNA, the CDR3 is TGCGCCAGCAGCCCCTACGGACAGGGCCCGGACTATGGCTACACCTTC. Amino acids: CASSPYGQGPDYGYTF. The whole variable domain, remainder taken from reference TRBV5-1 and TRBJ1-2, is KAGVTQTPRYLIKTRGQQVTLSCSPISGHRSVSWYQQTPGQGLQFLFEYFSETQRNKGNFPGRFSGRQFSNSRSEMNVSTLELGDSALYLCASSPYGQGPDYGYTFGSGTRLTVV.

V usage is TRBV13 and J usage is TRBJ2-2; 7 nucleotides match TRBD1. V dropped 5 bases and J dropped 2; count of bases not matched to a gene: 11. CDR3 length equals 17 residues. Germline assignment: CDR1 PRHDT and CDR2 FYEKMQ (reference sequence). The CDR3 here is CASSRRATGENTGELFF. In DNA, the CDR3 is TGTGCCAGCAGCCGGAGAGCTACAGGGGAAAACACCGGGGAGCTGTTTTTT.

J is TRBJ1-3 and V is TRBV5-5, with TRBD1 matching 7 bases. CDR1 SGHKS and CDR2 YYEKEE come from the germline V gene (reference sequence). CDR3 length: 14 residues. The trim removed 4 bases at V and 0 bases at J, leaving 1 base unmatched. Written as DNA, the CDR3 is TGTGCCAGCAGCCCAGGGGGCTCTGGAAACACCATATATTTT. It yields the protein CASSPGGSGNTIYF.

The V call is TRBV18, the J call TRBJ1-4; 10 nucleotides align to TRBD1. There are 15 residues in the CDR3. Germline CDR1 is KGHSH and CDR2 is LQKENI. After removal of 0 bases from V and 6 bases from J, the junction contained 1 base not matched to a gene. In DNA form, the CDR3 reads TGTGCCAGCTCACCACCGGACAGGGGGGATGAAAAACTGTTTTTT. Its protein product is CASSPPDRGDEKLFF.

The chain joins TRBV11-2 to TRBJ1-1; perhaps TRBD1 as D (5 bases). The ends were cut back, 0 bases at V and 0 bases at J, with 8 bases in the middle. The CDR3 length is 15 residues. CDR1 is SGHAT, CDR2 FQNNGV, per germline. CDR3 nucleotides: TGTGCCAGCAGCTTAGAAGGGGCGGTGAACACTGAAGCTTTCTTT. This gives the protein CASSLEGAVNTEAFF. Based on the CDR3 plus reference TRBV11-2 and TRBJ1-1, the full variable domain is EAGVAQSPRYKIIEKRQSVAFWCNPISGHATLYWYQQILGQGPKLLIQFQNNGVVDDSQLPKDRFSAERLKGVDSTLKIQPAKLEDSAVYLCASSLEGAVNTEAFFGQGTRLTVV.

This chain's CDR3 is CASIQSSGRTTNEQFF. CDR3 DNA sequence: TGTGCCAGCATCCAATCTAGCGGGAGGACTACCAATGAGCAGTTCTTC. The J gene is TRBJ2-1, the V gene TRBV28; 11 nucleotides align to TRBD2. The CDR3 sequence is 16 residues long. Germline CDR1 and CDR2: MDHEN and SYDVKM. Losses at the gene ends were 7 bases for V and 6 bases for J; bases not matched to a gene: 11.

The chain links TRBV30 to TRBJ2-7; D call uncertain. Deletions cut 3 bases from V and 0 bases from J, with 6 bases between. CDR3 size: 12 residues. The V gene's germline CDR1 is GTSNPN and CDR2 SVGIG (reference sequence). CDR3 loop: CAWRRSSYEQYF. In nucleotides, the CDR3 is TGTGCCTGGAGACGTAGCTCCTACGAGCAGTACTTC.

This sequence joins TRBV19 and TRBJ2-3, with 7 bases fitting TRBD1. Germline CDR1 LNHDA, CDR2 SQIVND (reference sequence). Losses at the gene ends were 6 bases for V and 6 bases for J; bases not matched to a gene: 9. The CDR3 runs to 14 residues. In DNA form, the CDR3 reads TGTGCCAGTAGGACGACAGGGCCGCGGGATACGCAGTATTTT. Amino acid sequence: CASRTTGPRDTQYF.

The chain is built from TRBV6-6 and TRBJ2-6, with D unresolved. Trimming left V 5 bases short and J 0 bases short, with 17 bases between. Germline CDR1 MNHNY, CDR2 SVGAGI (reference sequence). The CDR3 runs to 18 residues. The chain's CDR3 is CASSLRPAEYSGANVLTF. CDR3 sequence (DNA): TGTGCCAGCAGTCTACGTCCCGCGGAATACTCTGGGGCCAACGTCCTGACTTTC.

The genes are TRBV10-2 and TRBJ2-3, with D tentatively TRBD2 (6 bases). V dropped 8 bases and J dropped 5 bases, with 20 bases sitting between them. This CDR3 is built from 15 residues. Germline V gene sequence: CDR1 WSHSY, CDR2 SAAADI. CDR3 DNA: TGCGCCAGCTCCCCTGAGGCTAGCGTAAGAGATACGCAGTATTTT. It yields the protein CASSPEASVRDTQYF.

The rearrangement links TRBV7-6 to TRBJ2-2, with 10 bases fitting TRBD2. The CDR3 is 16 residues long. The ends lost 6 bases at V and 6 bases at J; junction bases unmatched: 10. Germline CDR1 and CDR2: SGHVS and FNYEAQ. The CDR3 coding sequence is TGTGCCAGCAGTAATAACCTAGCGGGAGTCTCCGGGGAGCTGTTTTTT. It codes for CASSNNLAGVSGELFF. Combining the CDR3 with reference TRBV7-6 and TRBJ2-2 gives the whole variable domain GAGVSQSPRYKVTKRGQDVALRCDPISGHVSLYWYRQALGQGPEFLTYFNYEAQQDKSGLPNDRFSAERPEGSISTLTIQRTEQRDSAMYRCASSNNLAGVSGELFFGEGSRLTVL.

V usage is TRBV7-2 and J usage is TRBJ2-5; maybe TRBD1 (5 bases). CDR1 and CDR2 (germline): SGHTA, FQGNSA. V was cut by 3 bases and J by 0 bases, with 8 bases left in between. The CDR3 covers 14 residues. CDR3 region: CASSLTVYQETQYF. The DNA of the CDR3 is TGTGCCAGCAGCTTGACAGTGTACCAAGAGACCCAGTACTTC. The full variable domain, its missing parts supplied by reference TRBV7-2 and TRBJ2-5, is GAGVSQSPSNKVTEKGKDVELRCDPISGHTALYWYRQSLGQGLEFLIYFQGNSAPDKSGLPSDRFSAERTGGSVSTLTIQRTQQEDSAVYLCASSLTVYQETQYFGPGTRLLVL.